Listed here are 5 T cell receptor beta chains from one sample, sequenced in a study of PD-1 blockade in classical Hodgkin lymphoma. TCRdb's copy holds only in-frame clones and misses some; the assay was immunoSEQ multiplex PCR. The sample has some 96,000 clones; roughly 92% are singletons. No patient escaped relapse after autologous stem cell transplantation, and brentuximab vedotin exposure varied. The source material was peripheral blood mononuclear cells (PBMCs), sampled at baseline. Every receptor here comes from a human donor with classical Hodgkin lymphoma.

CDR3 amino acids: CASTLEGYNEQFF. In nucleotides, the CDR3 is TGTGCCAGCACCCTCGAAGGGTACAATGAGCAGTTCTTC. The gene calls are TRBV6-1 and TRBJ2-1, with D unresolved. Germline V CDR1 and CDR2: MNHNS, SASEGT. The CDR3 is made up of 13 amino acids. Deletions cut 7 bases from V and 4 bases from J, with 11 bases between.

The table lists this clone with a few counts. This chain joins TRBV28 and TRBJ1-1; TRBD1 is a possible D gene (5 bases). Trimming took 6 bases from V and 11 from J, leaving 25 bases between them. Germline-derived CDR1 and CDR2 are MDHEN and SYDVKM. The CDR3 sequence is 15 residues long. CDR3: CASRVQGLNSQAAFF. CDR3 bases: TGTGCCAGCAGAGTCCAGGGCCTCAACTCCCAGGCGGCTTTCTTT.

CDR3 sequence reads: CASSGWTGGSFAKNIQYF. For the CDR3, the DNA is TGCGCCAGCAGCGGATGGACAGGGGGAAGTTTTGCCAAAAACATTCAGTACTTC. This rearrangement joins TRBV5-1 to TRBJ2-4; 10 positions agree with TRBD1. CDR1 is SGHRS, CDR2 YFSETQ, per germline. J lost 1 base, V lost 4 bases, and 11 bases had no gene match. This CDR3 is 18 amino acids long.

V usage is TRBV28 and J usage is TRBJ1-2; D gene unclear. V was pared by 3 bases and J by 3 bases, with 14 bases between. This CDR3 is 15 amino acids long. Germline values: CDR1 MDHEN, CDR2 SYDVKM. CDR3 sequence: CASSFNPTVYYGYTF. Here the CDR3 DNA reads TGTGCCAGCAGTTTCAATCCGACGGTTTACTATGGCTACACCTTC.

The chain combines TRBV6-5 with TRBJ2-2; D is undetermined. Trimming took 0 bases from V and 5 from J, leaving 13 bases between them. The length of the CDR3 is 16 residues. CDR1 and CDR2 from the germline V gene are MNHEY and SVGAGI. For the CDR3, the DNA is TGTGCCAGCAGTTACTCGTCGCCCGGGCGGACCGGGGAGCTGTTTTTT. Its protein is CASSYSSPGRTGELFF.